The next 28 T cell receptor beta chains were all read from a single sample in a study of shared clonotypes between healthy human individuals. The method was immunoSEQ multiplex PCR; TCRdb's version includes in-frame clones alone and lacks a portion of them. The sample includes roughly 380,000 clones, 96% of them seen just once. The specimen sequenced was memory CD8+ T cells sorted from blood. Subset meaning: CD45RO+ cells pooled with CCR7-negative TemRA cells. These receptors came from a man aged 30-40 years in good health.

The chain uses TRBV6-1 and TRBJ1-6, with TRBD1 matching over 10 bases. The V and J ends lost 10 bases and 9 bases, in that order; junction bases with no gene match: 12. CDR3 length equals 15 residues. Germline loops: CDR1 MNHNS, CDR2 SASEGT. The CDR3 reads CATTTPDRGGSPLHF. The CDR3 DNA sequence: TGTGCCACTACGACTCCGGACAGGGGGGGTTCACCCCTCCACTTT.

This chain joins TRBV7-9 and TRBJ2-2; D is possibly TRBD1 (8 bases). CDR3 length: 17 residues. Germline V lookup: CDR1 SEHNR, CDR2 FQNEAQ (reference sequence). V dropped 5 bases and J dropped 0 bases, with 16 bases sitting between them. The CDR3 DNA is TGTGCCAGCAGCGTTACAGGGGGGGAGACGAACACCGGGGAGCTGTTTTTT. Translating gives CASSVTGGETNTGELFF.

The chain has TRBV30 and TRBJ2-7; D is ambiguous. Looked up from germline, CDR1 is GTSNPN and CDR2 is SVGIG (reference sequence). The CDR3 runs to 12 residues. V shed 0 bases and J shed 4 bases, with 7 bases lying between them. CDR3 region: CAWSVIKYEQYF. The DNA of the CDR3 is TGTGCCTGGAGTGTGATCAAATACGAGCAGTACTTC. The full variable domain, in which reference TRBV30 and TRBJ2-7 provide the parts outside the CDR3, is SQTIHQWPATLVQPVGSPLSLECTVEGTSNPNLYWYRQAAGRGLQLLFYSVGIGQISSEVPQNLSASRPQDRQFILSSKKLLLSDSGFYLCAWSVIKYEQYFGPGTRLTVT.

The chain combines TRBV5-6 with TRBJ1-2, with TRBD1 matching over 7 bases. This CDR3 spans 14 amino acids. The V gene end was trimmed by 3 bases and the J gene end by 4 bases; junction bases not matched to a gene: 6. Germline assignment: CDR1 SGHDT and CDR2 YYEEEE. The CDR3 here is CASSSQGTSYGYTF. DNA of the CDR3: TGTGCCAGCAGCTCACAGGGGACTAGCTATGGCTACACCTTC.

The genes are TRBV7-3 and TRBJ2-3; TRBD2 is a possible D gene (6 bases). Trimming took off 1 base at V and 0 bases at J, with 8 bases between the two ends. Germline loops: CDR1 SGHTA, CDR2 FQGTGA. The CDR3 is made up of 15 amino acids. The CDR3 DNA is TGTGCCAGCAGCTTAAGGGACTCTAGCACAGATACGCAGTATTTT. It specifies CASSLRDSSTDTQYF.

This clone occurred once. This sequence joins TRBV29-1 and TRBJ1-2, with no clear D. V lost 2 bases and J 2 bases, leaving 6 bases between the germline ends. Germline V gene sequence: CDR1 SQVTM, CDR2 ANQGSEA. The length of the CDR3 is 12 residues. This chain's CDR3 is CSVEPGNYGYTF. The CDR3 nucleotides are TGCAGCGTTGAACCCGGGAACTATGGCTACACCTTC.

The CDR3 region has the DNA TGTGCCAGCAGTCCGGGCCGTGGGTCTGGCTACACCTTC. Translating gives CASSPGRGSGYTF. The chain uses TRBV6-5 and TRBJ1-2; no clear D. V lost 5 bases to trimming and J lost 7 bases, with 14 bases between them. The CDR3 loop spans 13 amino acids. Per germline, CDR1 MNHEY and CDR2 SVGAGI.

CDR3: CAWTFYREMGQETQYF. The CDR3 DNA is TGTGCCTGGACGTTCTACCGGGAGATGGGTCAAGAGACCCAGTACTTC. The V gene is TRBV30, the J gene TRBJ2-5; D perhaps matches TRBD2 (6 bases). V lost 4 bases to trimming and J lost 2 bases, with 20 bases between them. CDR1 and CDR2 from the germline V gene are GTSNPN and SVGIG (reference sequence). The length of the CDR3 is 16 residues.

The chain has TRBV11-2 and TRBJ2-1; the match to TRBD1 covers 7 bases. Germline CDR1 is SGHAT and CDR2 is FQNNGV. The CDR3 length is 14 residues. J gave up 4 bases and V 8 bases, and 8 bases lay outside the gene matches. The chain's CDR3 is CASELGTAYNEQFF. CDR3 in DNA: TGTGCCAGCGAGCTCGGGACAGCTTACAATGAGCAGTTCTTC.

This clone was observed once. The V and J genes are TRBV7-9 and TRBJ1-4; D is possibly TRBD1 (5 bases). Germline-derived CDR1 and CDR2 are SEHNR and FQNEAQ (reference sequence). The V gene lost 0 bases and the J gene lost 7 bases, with 18 bases spanning the gap. The CDR3 length is 17 residues. Here the CDR3 reads CASSLARPGLGGEKLFF. The CDR3 DNA reads TGTGCCAGCAGCTTAGCACGTCCGGGGCTCGGGGGTGAAAAACTGTTTTTT.

In this sample, this clone turned up once. The chain has TRBV5-1 and TRBJ2-5; D unresolved. Germline V gene lookup returns CDR1 SGHRS and CDR2 YFSETQ. V lost 0 bases to trimming and J lost 1 base, with 7 bases between them. The CDR3 is 14 residues long. The CDR3 sequence: CASSLGRSQETQYF. The DNA of the CDR3 is TGCGCCAGCAGCTTGGGCAGAAGCCAAGAGACCCAGTACTTC.

Notes on this clone: The sample contains more than one DNA sequence encoding this CDR3. The rearrangement joins TRBV5-1 to TRBJ2-5; 7 nucleotides agree with TRBD1. The CDR3 length is 12 residues. CDR1 is SGHRS and CDR2 is YFSETQ in the germline V gene. Trimming cost V 4 bases and J 4 bases; bases outside gene matches: 1. CDR3 amino acids: CASSPGGETQYF. The CDR3 bases are TGCGCCAGCAGCCCAGGGGGAGAGACCCAGTACTTC.

This chain joins TRBV30 and TRBJ1-3, with D uncertain. Between the trimmed V and J ends, which lost 4 bases and 1 base, there was a span of 8 bases. The germline V gene encodes CDR1 GTSNPN and CDR2 SVGIG (reference sequence). This CDR3 is built from 13 residues. The CDR3 DNA sequence: TGTGCCTGGATTGCGGGGTCTGGAAACACCATATATTTT. Translated: CAWIAGSGNTIYF.

Turning to this clone: Other nucleotide sequences from this sample produce the same CDR3. V is TRBV14 and J is TRBJ1-5; D uncertain. The V gene lost 0 bases and the J gene lost 1 base, with 1 base spanning the gap. The V gene's germline CDR1 is SGHDN and CDR2 FVKESK. CDR3 size: 13 residues. The CDR3 coding sequence is TGTGCCAGCAGCCAAGACAGCAATCAGCCCCAGCATTTT. Translating gives CASSQDSNQPQHF.

The rearrangement joins TRBV27 to TRBJ2-4, with 7 bases identical to TRBD2. The CDR3 runs 16 residues. V was pared by 2 bases and J by 0 bases, with 4 bases of the junction left unmatched. Germline CDR1 is MNHEY and CDR2 is SMNVEV (reference sequence). CDR3 DNA: TGTGCCAGCAGTTTAACAGCGGGACTAGCCAAAAACATTCAGTACTTC. As protein: CASSLTAGLAKNIQYF.

The chain is built from TRBV5-1 and TRBJ2-7, with 10 bases lining up with TRBD1. The CDR3 loop spans 15 amino acids. V was pared by 2 bases and J by 2 bases, with 4 bases of the junction left unmatched. Germline V gives CDR1 SGHRS, CDR2 YFSETQ. The CDR3 DNA is TGCGCCAGCAGCTTCCGACAGGGGGCCGCCTACGAGCAGTACTTC. It codes for CASSFRQGAAYEQYF.

This chain connects TRBV5-1 to TRBJ1-5; 8 bases fit TRBD1. This CDR3 has 15 amino acids. V shed 7 bases and J 0 bases; nucleotides not matched to a gene: 6. In germline, CDR1 is SGHRS, CDR2 YFSETQ. In DNA, the CDR3 is TGCGCCAGCTCACTACAGGGGGATAGCAATCAGCCCCAGCATTTT. It yields the protein CASSLQGDSNQPQHF.

The chain links TRBV4-2 to TRBJ1-2; D is uncertain. The germline gives CDR1 LGHNA, CDR2 YNFKEQ. This CDR3 has 12 residues. V gave up 4 bases and J gave up 8 bases, with 11 bases separating them. The chain's CDR3 is CASSLDERGYTF. The CDR3 DNA reads TGTGCCAGCAGCCTGGACGAACGCGGCTACACCTTC.

The chain has TRBV6-6 and TRBJ2-7; a weak D match, TRBD1 (6 bases). This CDR3 comprises 15 residues. Trimming stripped 2 bases from V and 3 bases from J, with 14 bases between. Germline values: CDR1 MNHNY, CDR2 SVGAGI (reference sequence). CDR3 sequence: CASSYRQGYVYEQYF. CDR3 DNA: TGTGCCAGCAGTTACCGGCAGGGGTATGTCTACGAGCAGTACTTC.

The CDR3 DNA is TGCGCCAGCAGCTCAGGGGAAGCTGGAAACACCATATATTTT. Translated: CASSSGEAGNTIYF. V gene TRBV5-1 combines with J gene TRBJ1-3; TRBD1 is a possible D gene (6 bases). The CDR3 totals 14 residues. CDR1 is SGHRS and CDR2 is YFSETQ in the germline V gene. The V gene lost 3 bases and the J gene lost 2 bases, with 9 bases spanning the gap. Complete variable domain (other parts from reference TRBV5-1 and TRBJ1-3): KAGVTQTPRYLIKTRGQQVTLSCSPISGHRSVSWYQQTPGQGLQFLFEYFSETQRNKGNFPGRFSGRQFSNSRSEMNVSTLELGDSALYLCASSSGEAGNTIYFGEGSWLTVV.

The V and J genes are TRBV6-1 and TRBJ2-4; D not resolved. Trimming shortened V by 6 bases and J by 0 bases, and 9 bases separated the two germline ends. Germline values: CDR1 MNHNS, CDR2 SASEGT. The CDR3 is 14 amino acids. CDR3 sequence reads: CASRDVLAKNIQYF. CDR3 nucleotides: TGTGCCAGCAGGGACGTTCTAGCCAAAAACATTCAGTACTTC.

V usage is TRBV27 and J usage is TRBJ2-7, with 9 bases aligning to TRBD1. V was pared by 4 bases and J by 5 bases, with 6 bases of the junction left unmatched. Per the germline V gene, CDR1 is MNHEY and CDR2 is SMNVEV (reference sequence). The CDR3 is made up of 14 amino acids. The CDR3 nucleotides read TGTGCCAGCAGTTCCGGGACAGGGTTCGACGAGCAGTACTTC. This translates into CASSSGTGFDEQYF.

The rearrangement uses TRBV27 and TRBJ2-3; D is unclear. The CDR3 is 10 amino acids. From germline, CDR1 is MNHEY and CDR2 SMNVEV (reference sequence). The germline V and J ends were trimmed by 11 bases and 5 bases, with 8 bases remaining between them. Written as DNA, the CDR3 is TGTGCCGGGCGTGGAGATACGCAGTATTTT. This codes for CAGRGDTQYF.

This sequence joins TRBV28 and TRBJ1-5; unclear D gene. V lost 10 bases, J lost 6 bases, and 13 bases lay in between. Germline loops: CDR1 MDHEN, CDR2 SYDVKM. CDR3 length: 12 residues. The DNA of the CDR3 is TGTGCCACAACACCTTCAGCTCAGCCCCAGCATTTT. It is translated as CATTPSAQPQHF.

The CDR3 bases are TGCGCCAGCAGCATCGCTAGGGGGGGAGAGACCCAGTACTTC. Its protein is CASSIARGGETQYF. The chain combines TRBV5-1 with TRBJ2-5; weak D call: TRBD2 (7 bases). The V end lost 4 bases, the J end lost 4 bases, and 14 bases lay between the germline ends. This CDR3 has 14 residues. Germline CDR1 SGHRS, CDR2 YFSETQ.

This clone was counted once. The rearrangement uses TRBV7-2 and TRBJ2-3; the match to TRBD1 covers 8 bases. CDR3 length: 18 amino acids. V shed 4 bases and J 4 bases; nucleotides not matched to a gene: 16. Germline assignment: CDR1 SGHTA and CDR2 FQGNSA. The CDR3 nucleotides are TGTGCCAGCAGCTCCCGGTGGACAGGGCGTATACTCCCAGATACGCAGTATTTT. Its translation: CASSSRWTGRILPDTQYF. Drawing the rest from reference TRBV7-2 and TRBJ2-3, the complete variable domain is GAGVSQSPSNKVTEKGKDVELRCDPISGHTALYWYRQSLGQGLEFLIYFQGNSAPDKSGLPSDRFSAERTGGSVSTLTIQRTQQEDSAVYLCASSSRWTGRILPDTQYFGPGTRLTVL.

The rearrangement uses TRBV7-3 and TRBJ1-2; a possible D gene is TRBD1 (5 bases). There are 15 residues in the CDR3. V lost 0 bases and J 5 bases, leaving 13 bases between the germline ends. Germline-derived CDR1 and CDR2 are SGHTA and FQGTGA. The CDR3 DNA follows: TGTGCCAGCAGCTTAACCACGGGACCCCCTTATGGCTACACCTTC. It specifies CASSLTTGPPYGYTF.

This clone has only one observation. The V gene is TRBV30, the J gene TRBJ2-1; TRBD2 agrees at 7 bases. Trimming cost V 1 base and J 0 bases; bases outside gene matches: 3. The CDR3 totals 15 residues. Germline V lookup: CDR1 GTSNPN, CDR2 SVGIG (reference sequence). The chain's CDR3 is CAWSAWTSSYNEQFF. CDR3 sequence (DNA): TGTGCCTGGAGTGCCTGGACTAGCTCCTACAATGAGCAGTTCTTC. Together with reference TRBV30 and TRBJ2-1, the CDR3 gives the full variable domain: SQTIHQWPATLVQPVGSPLSLECTVEGTSNPNLYWYRQAAGRGLQLLFYSVGIGQISSEVPQNLSASRPQDRQFILSSKKLLLSDSGFYLCAWSAWTSSYNEQFFGPGTRLTVL.